The 18 T cell receptor beta chains below come from one sample, sequenced in a study of PD-1 blockade in classical Hodgkin lymphoma. Relapses following autologous stem cell transplantation were seen in all patients, with brentuximab vedotin exposure varying. Some clones are missing from TCRdb's copy, which holds only in-frame ones; the method was immunoSEQ multiplex PCR. The table shows approximately 13,000 clones, with around 84% occurring only once. Sample: peripheral blood mononuclear cells (PBMCs), taken at baseline. These receptors originate from a human donor with classical Hodgkin lymphoma.

The chain has TRBV6-4 and TRBJ1-1; tentative D call: TRBD1 (6 bases). Germline assignment: CDR1 MRHNA and CDR2 SNTAGT. Trimming shortened V by 5 bases and J by 6 bases, and 16 bases separated the two germline ends. The CDR3 runs to 14 residues. CDR3: CASSHQGTGSEAFF. The DNA for the CDR3 is TGTGCCAGCAGTCACCAGGGGACGGGTTCTGAAGCTTTCTTT.

The J gene is TRBJ2-3, the V gene TRBV7-2; no definite D call. Looked up from germline, CDR1 is SGHTA and CDR2 is FQGNSA. V was shortened by 4 bases and J by 4 bases, with 6 bases between the two germline ends. This CDR3 contains 12 residues. The CDR3 sequence is CASSSASDTQYF. The CDR3 DNA follows: TGTGCCAGCAGCTCCGCGTCAGATACGCAGTATTTT.

V and J are TRBV28 and TRBJ2-2; D unclear. V lost 1 base to trimming and J lost 6 bases, with 6 bases between them. Per germline, CDR1 MDHEN and CDR2 SYDVKM. The CDR3 is 13 residues long. The chain's CDR3 is CASSLSRPGELFF. For the CDR3, the DNA is TGTGCCAGCAGTTTATCTCGACCCGGGGAGCTGTTTTTT.

The V and J genes are TRBV4-3 and TRBJ2-7; D perhaps matches TRBD2 (5 bases). Germline CDR1 is LGHNA and CDR2 is YSLEER. The V gene lost 0 bases and the J gene lost 5 bases, with 8 bases spanning the gap. This CDR3 region has 13 residues. DNA of the CDR3: TGCGCCAGCAGCCAAGAGAGAGGGAACGAGCAGTACTTC. It encodes CASSQERGNEQYF.

The genes are TRBV6-1 and TRBJ1-2; tentative D call: TRBD1 (5 bases). This CDR3 has 16 residues. With 2 bases removed from V and 5 bases from J, the gap between germline ends came to 18 bases. Germline CDR1 and CDR2: MNHNS and SASEGT. In DNA, the CDR3 is TGTGCCAGCAGTGAACAATTTATGGGGGGAGGTTATGGCTACACCTTC. Translating gives CASSEQFMGGGYGYTF.

The genes are TRBV2 and TRBJ2-7; possibly TRBD1 for D (6 bases). The CDR3 runs to 14 residues. CDR1 and CDR2 (germline): SNHLY, FYNNEI. The V end was cut by 5 bases, the J end by 1 base, with 12 bases between. CDR3 amino acids: CASSQGTFSYEQYF. CDR3 nucleotide sequence: TGTGCCAGCAGTCAAGGGACATTTTCCTACGAGCAGTACTTC.

The gene calls are TRBV18 and TRBJ2-1; either TRBD1 or TRBD2 may fit D (6 bases each). The germline gives CDR1 KGHSH, CDR2 LQKENI. The germline V and J ends were trimmed by 1 base and 2 bases, with 18 bases remaining between them. The CDR3 contains 18 residues. CDR3 coding DNA: TGTGCCAGCTCACCACTGCCCAGGGGAGGCATGCCCTACAATGAGCAGTTCTTC. This gives the protein CASSPLPRGGMPYNEQFF.

The count of this clone is one. V gene TRBV28 combines with J gene TRBJ1-5, with D possibly matching TRBD1 (5 bases). CDR1 and CDR2 from the germline V gene are MDHEN and SYDVKM. This CDR3 has 13 amino acids. V lost 4 bases, J lost 4 bases, and 8 bases lay in between. CDR3 region: CASSSRVNQPQHF. The DNA for the CDR3 is TGTGCCAGCAGTTCCAGGGTGAATCAGCCCCAGCATTTT.

The V call is TRBV27, the J call TRBJ2-1, with a tentative D call TRBD1 (5 bases). The CDR3 is 14 amino acids. Trimming took 5 bases from V and 3 from J, leaving 11 bases between them. Germline V gene data show CDR1 as MNHEY and CDR2 as SMNVEV (reference sequence). DNA for the CDR3: TGTGCCAGCAGTCGACAGAATAACTACAATGAGCAGTTCTTC. This gives the protein CASSRQNNYNEQFF.

The chain is built from TRBV6-5 and TRBJ2-1; 9 nucleotides agree with TRBD1. CDR1 is MNHEY and CDR2 is SVGAGI in the germline V gene. Trimming cost V 4 bases and J 16 bases; bases outside gene matches: 14. There are 14 residues in the CDR3. CDR3 protein: CASSSPGQGRRFFF. The CDR3 nucleotides read TGTGCCAGCAGTTCTCCGGGACAGGGCAGGCGATTCTTCTTC.

This chain uses TRBV19 with TRBJ2-1; tentatively, D is TRBD1 or TRBD2 (5 bases each). The germline CDR1 and CDR2 sequences are LNHDA and SQIVND (reference sequence). Between the trimmed V and J ends, which lost 1 base and 12 bases, there was a span of 19 bases. The length of the CDR3 is 15 residues. Here the CDR3 DNA reads TGTGCCAGTAGTATAGTGAGACTGGGGCGGGCAGCGCAGTTCTTC. Protein product: CASSIVRLGRAAQFF. The full variable domain, its missing parts supplied by reference TRBV19 and TRBJ2-1, is DGGITQSPKYLFRKEGQNVTLSCEQNLNHDAMYWYRQDPGQGLRLIYYSQIVNDFQKGDIAEGYSVSREKKESFPLTVTSAQKNPTAFYLCASSIVRLGRAAQFFGPGTRLTVL.

This clone was counted only a few times. The J gene is TRBJ2-2, the V gene TRBV19, with D possibly TRBD2 on 6 matching bases. The CDR3 has 14 amino acids. Between the trimmed V and J ends, which lost 4 bases and 4 bases, there was a span of 10 bases. Germline lookup yields CDR1 LNHDA and CDR2 SQIVND (reference sequence). CDR3 bases: TGTGCCAGTAGTACGGGAGCGTCCACCGGGGAGCTGTTTTTT. This encodes CASSTGASTGELFF.

Only one count was recorded for this clone. The chain links TRBV5-4 to TRBJ2-7; TRBD1 is a possible D gene (5 bases). The V gene's germline CDR1 is SGHNT and CDR2 YYREEE (reference sequence). Trimming left V 2 bases short and J 3 bases short, with 18 bases between. CDR3 length: 16 amino acids. In nucleotides, the CDR3 is TGTGCCAGCAGCTTTGGGCAGGGCCGTCTCTACTACGAGCAGTACTTC. Translating it yields CASSFGQGRLYYEQYF.

The rearrangement links TRBV7-3 to TRBJ2-3; 7 bases match TRBD2. The J segment lost 6 bases and the V segment lost 5 bases, leaving 11 bases of the junction unmatched. Germline V gives CDR1 SGHTA, CDR2 FQGTGA. This CDR3 region has 15 residues. The CDR3 loop reads CASSPRNAGVDTQYF. CDR3 bases: TGTGCCAGCAGCCCCCGGAACGCGGGAGTGGATACGCAGTATTTT.

The V and J genes are TRBV18 and TRBJ2-7, with D perhaps matching TRBD1 (6 bases). Trimming removed 6 bases from V and 9 bases from J, with 18 bases in between. The germline V gene has CDR1 KGHSH and CDR2 LQKENI. The CDR3 has 13 amino acids. CDR3 nucleotides: TGTGCCAGCTCTAAGACAGGAGAGAAGGGGCAGTACGTC. Amino acid sequence: CASSKTGEKGQYV.

The chain links TRBV29-1 to TRBJ2-5; 10 bases are shared with TRBD2. Germline V gene sequence: CDR1 SQVTM, CDR2 ANQGSEA. The CDR3 is 14 residues long. Trimming at V came to 7 bases and at J to 2 bases, leaving 7 bases not matched to a gene. CDR3 nucleotide sequence: TGCAGCGGTGAGGGGGGACTAGCGCAAGAGACCCAGTACTTC. The encoded protein is CSGEGGLAQETQYF.

In DNA form, the CDR3 reads TGTGCCAGCAGCTTGGGACAGGGCCGGCTTAATTCACCCCTCCACTTT. This sequence encodes CASSLGQGRLNSPLHF. The rearrangement joins TRBV5-6 to TRBJ1-6, with TRBD1 matching 7 bases. Germline V gene lookup returns CDR1 SGHDT and CDR2 YYEEEE. V shed 0 bases, J shed 6 bases, and the junction held 6 bases outside the gene matches. The CDR3 runs to 16 residues.

The chain combines TRBV19 with TRBJ2-1, with 10 bases identical to TRBD1. V lost 5 bases, J lost 4 bases, and 5 bases stayed unmatched. This CDR3 spans 15 amino acids. CDR1 LNHDA and CDR2 SQIVND come from the germline V gene (reference sequence). The CDR3 protein is CASSRPGQGYNEQFF. DNA of the CDR3: TGTGCCAGTAGTCGACCGGGACAGGGGTACAATGAGCAGTTCTTC.